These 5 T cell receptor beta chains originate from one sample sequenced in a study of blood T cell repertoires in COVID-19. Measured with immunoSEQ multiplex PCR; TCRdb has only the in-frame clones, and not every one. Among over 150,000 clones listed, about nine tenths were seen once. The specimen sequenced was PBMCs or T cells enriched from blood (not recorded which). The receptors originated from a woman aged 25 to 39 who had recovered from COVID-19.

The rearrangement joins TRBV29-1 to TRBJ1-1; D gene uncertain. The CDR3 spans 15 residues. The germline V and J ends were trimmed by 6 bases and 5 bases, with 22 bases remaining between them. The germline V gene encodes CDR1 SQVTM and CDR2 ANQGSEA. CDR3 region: CSVVGQATRGTEAFF. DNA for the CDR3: TGCAGCGTGGTTGGTCAGGCGACCCGCGGGACTGAAGCTTTCTTT.

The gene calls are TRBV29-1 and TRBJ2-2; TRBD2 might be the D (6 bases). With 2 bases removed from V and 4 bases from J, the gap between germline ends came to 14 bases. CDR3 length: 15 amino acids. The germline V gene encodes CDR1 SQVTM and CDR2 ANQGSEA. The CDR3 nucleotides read TGCAGCGTTGAACCCCGGGAGACGGTCACCGGGGAGCTGTTTTTT. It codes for CSVEPRETVTGELFF.

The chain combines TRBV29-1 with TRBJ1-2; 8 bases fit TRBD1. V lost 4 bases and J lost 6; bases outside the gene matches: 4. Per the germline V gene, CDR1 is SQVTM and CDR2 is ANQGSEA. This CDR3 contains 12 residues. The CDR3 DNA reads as TGCAGCGTTGGGGAGACAGGGGATGGCTACACCTTC. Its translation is CSVGETGDGYTF.

In nucleotides, the CDR3 is TGTGCCACTAAATCCGAGAACCCCGAAAGAGGGAGGCTGAATGAGCAGTTCTTC. This sequence encodes CATKSENPERGRLNEQFF. This rearrangement joins TRBV24-1 to TRBJ2-1; maybe TRBD2 (6 bases). Germline lookup yields CDR1 KGHDR and CDR2 SFDVKD. The CDR3 runs to 18 residues. V gave up 10 bases and J gave up 7 bases, with 31 bases separating them.

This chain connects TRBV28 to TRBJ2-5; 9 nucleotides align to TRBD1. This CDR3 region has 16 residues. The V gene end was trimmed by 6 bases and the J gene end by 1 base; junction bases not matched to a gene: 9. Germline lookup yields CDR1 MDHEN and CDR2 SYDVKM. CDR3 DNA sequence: TGTGCCAGCAGCATTGGGACAGGGAAAGTCCAAGAGACCCAGTACTTC. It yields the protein CASSIGTGKVQETQYF.